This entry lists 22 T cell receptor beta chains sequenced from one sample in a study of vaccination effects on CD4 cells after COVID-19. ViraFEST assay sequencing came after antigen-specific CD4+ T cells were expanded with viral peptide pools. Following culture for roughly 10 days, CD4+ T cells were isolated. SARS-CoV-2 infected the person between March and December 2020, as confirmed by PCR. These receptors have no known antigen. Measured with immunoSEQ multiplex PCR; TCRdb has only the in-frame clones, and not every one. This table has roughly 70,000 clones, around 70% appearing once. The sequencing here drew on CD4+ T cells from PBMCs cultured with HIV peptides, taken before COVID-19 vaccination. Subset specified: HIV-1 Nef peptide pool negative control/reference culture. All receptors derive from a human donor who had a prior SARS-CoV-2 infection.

The chain's CDR3 is CAISSGLAGGPRFNEQFF. The CDR3, as DNA: TGTGCCATCAGCTCCGGACTAGCGGGGGGGCCGAGGTTTAATGAGCAGTTCTTC. The chain carries TRBV10-3 and TRBJ2-1; the match to TRBD2 covers 15 bases. The length of the CDR3 is 18 residues. The V gene's germline CDR1 is ENHRY and CDR2 SYGVKD. V lost 6 bases to trimming and J lost 7 bases; unmatched junction nucleotides: 13.

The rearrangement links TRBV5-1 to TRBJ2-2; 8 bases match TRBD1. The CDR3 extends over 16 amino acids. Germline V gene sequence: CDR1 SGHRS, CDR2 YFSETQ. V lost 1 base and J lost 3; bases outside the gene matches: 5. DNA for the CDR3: TGCGCCAGCAGCTTGCTACCGGGACAGGACACCGGGGAGCTGTTTTTT. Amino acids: CASSLLPGQDTGELFF.

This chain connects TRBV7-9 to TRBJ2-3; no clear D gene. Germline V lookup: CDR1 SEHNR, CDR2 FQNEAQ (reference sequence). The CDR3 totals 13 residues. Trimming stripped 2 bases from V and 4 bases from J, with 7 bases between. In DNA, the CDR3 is TGTGCCAGCAGCTTACTGTCGGCAGATACGCAGTATTTT. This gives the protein CASSLLSADTQYF.

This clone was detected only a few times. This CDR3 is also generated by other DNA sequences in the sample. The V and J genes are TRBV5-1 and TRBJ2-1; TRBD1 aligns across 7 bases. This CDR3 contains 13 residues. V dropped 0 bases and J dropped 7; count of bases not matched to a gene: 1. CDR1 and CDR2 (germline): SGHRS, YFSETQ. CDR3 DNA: TGCGCCAGCAGCTTGGGACAGGGAAATGAGCAGTTCTTC. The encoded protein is CASSLGQGNEQFF.

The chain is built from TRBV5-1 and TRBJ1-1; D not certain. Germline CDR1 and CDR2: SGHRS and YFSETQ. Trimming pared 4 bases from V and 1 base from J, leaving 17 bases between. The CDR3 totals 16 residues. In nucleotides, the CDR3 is TGCGCCAGCAGCCAAAGTTCTCCAGGATCGAACACTGAAGCTTTCTTT. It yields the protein CASSQSSPGSNTEAFF. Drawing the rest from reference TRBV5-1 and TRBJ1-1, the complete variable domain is KAGVTQTPRYLIKTRGQQVTLSCSPISGHRSVSWYQQTPGQGLQFLFEYFSETQRNKGNFPGRFSGRQFSNSRSEMNVSTLELGDSALYLCASSQSSPGSNTEAFFGQGTRLTVV.

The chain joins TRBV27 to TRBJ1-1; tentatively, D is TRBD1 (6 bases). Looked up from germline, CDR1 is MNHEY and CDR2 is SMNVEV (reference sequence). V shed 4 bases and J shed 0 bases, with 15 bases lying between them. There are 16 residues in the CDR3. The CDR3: CASSSRTVHMNTEAFF. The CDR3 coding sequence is TGTGCCAGCAGTTCTCGGACAGTACACATGAACACTGAAGCTTTCTTT.

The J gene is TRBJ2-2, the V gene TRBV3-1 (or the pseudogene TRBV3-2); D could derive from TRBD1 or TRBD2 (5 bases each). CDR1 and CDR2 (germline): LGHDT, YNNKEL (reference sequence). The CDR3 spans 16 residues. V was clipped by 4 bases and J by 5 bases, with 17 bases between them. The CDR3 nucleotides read TGTGCCAGCAGCCCGCCCACGGGGCTGGGGACCGGGGAGCTGTTTTTT. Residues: CASSPPTGLGTGELFF.

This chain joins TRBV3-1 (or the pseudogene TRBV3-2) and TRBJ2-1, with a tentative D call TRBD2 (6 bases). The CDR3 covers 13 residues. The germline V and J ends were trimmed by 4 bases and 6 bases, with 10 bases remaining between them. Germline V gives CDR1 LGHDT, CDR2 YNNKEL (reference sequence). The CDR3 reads CASSPLALNEQFF. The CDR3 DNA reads TGTGCCAGCAGCCCTCTAGCGCTCAATGAGCAGTTCTTC.

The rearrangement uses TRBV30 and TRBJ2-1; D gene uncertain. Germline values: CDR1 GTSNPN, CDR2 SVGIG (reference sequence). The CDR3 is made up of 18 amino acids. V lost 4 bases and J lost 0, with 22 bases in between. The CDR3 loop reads CAWKSLGRTTSSYNEQFF. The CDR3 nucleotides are TGTGCCTGGAAATCTCTAGGGCGGACCACCAGCTCCTACAATGAGCAGTTCTTC. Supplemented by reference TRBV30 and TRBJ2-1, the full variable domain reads SQTIHQWPATLVQPVGSPLSLECTVEGTSNPNLYWYRQAAGRGLQLLFYSVGIGQISSEVPQNLSASRPQDRQFILSSKKLLLSDSGFYLCAWKSLGRTTSSYNEQFFGPGTRLTVL.

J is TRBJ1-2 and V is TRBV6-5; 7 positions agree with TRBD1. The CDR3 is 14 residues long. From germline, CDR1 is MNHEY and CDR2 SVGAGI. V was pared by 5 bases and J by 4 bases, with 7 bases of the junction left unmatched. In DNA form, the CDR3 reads TGTGCCAGCAGTCAGGGACAGCCTTTCTATGGCTACACCTTC. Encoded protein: CASSQGQPFYGYTF.

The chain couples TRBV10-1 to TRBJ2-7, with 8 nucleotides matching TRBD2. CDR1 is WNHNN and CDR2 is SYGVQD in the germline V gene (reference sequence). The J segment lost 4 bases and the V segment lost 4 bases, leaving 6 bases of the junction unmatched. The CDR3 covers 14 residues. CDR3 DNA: TGCGCCAGCAGTGCGACGACTAGCGAATACGAGCAGTACTTC. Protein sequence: CASSATTSEYEQYF.

CDR3 loop: CASRRSGAGETQYF. CDR3 coding DNA: TGTGCCAGCAGACGCTCAGGGGCGGGGGAGACCCAGTACTTC. This chain uses TRBV5-6 with TRBJ2-5; the D call may be TRBD1 or TRBD2 (6 bases each). Germline CDR1 is SGHDT and CDR2 is YYEEEE. The CDR3 totals 14 residues. Deletions cut 5 bases from V and 5 bases from J, with 16 bases between. Full variable domain (rest looked up from reference TRBV5-6 and TRBJ2-5): DAGVTQSPTHLIKTRGQQVTLRCSPKSGHDTVSWYQQALGQGPQFIFQYYEEEERQRGNFPDRFSGHQFPNYSSELNVNALLLGDSALYLCASRRSGAGETQYFGPGTRLLVL.

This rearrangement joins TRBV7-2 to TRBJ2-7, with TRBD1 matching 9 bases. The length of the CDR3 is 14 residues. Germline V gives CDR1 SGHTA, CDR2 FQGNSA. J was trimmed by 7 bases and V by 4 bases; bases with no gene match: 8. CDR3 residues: CASSSGTGRLEQYF. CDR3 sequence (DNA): TGTGCCAGCAGCTCCGGGACAGGGCGGTTGGAGCAGTACTTC.

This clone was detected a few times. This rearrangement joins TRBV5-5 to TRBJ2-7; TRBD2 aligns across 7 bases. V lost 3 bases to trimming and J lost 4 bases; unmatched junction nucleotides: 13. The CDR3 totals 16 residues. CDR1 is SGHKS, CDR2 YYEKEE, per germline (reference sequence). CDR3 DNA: TGTGCCAGCAGCTCCGGTTACGGCGGGGGATCTTACGAGCAGTACTTC. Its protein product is CASSSGYGGGSYEQYF. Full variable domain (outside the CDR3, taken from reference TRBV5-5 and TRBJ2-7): DAGVTQSPTHLIKTRGQQVTLRCSPISGHKSVSWYQQVLGQGPQFIFQYYEKEERGRGNFPDRFSARQFPNYSSELNVNALLLGDSALYLCASSSGYGGGSYEQYFGPGTRLTVT.

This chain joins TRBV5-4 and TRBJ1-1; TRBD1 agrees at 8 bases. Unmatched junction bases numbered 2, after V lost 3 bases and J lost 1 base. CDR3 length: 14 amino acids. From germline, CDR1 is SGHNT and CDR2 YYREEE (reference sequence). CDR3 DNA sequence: TGTGCCAGCAGCTCAGGGGGCGCGAACACTGAAGCTTTCTTT. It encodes CASSSGGANTEAFF.

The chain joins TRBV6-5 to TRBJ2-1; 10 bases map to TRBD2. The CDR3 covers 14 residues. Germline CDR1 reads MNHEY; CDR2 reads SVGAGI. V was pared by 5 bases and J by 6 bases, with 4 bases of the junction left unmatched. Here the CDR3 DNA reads TGTGCCAGCAGTAGACTAGCGGGTGGCAATGAGCAGTTCTTC. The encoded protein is CASSRLAGGNEQFF.

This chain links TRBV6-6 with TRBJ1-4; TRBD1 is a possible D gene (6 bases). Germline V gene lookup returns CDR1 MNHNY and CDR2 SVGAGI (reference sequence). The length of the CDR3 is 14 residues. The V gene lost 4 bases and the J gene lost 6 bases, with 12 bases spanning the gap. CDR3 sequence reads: CASSFGGRDEKLFF. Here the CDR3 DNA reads TGTGCCAGCAGTTTTGGGGGGCGTGATGAAAAACTGTTTTTT.

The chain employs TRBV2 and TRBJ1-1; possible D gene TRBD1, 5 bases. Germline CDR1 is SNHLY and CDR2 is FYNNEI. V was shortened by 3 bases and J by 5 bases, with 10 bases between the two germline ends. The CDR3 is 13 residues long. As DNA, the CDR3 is TGTGCCAGCAGTGACCTGGGGGTAACTGAAGCTTTCTTT. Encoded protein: CASSDLGVTEAFF.

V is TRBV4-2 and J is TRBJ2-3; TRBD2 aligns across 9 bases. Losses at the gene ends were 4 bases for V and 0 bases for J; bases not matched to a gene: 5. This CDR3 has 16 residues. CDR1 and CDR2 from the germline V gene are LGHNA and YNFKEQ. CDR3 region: CASSLLAGTSTDTQYF. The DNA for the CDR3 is TGTGCCAGCAGCCTGCTAGCGGGGACAAGCACAGATACGCAGTATTTT.

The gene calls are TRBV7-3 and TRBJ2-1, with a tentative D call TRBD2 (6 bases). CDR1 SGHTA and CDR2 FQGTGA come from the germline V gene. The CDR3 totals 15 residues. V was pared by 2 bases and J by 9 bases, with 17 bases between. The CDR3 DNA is TGTGCCAGCAGCTTATCCGTTGCGGGAATTGGTGAGCAGTTCTTC. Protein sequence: CASSLSVAGIGEQFF.

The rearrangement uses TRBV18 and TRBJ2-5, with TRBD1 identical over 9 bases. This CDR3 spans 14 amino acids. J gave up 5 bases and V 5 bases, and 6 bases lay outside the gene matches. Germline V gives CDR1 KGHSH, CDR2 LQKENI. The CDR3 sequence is CASSYTGQGETQYF. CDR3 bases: TGTGCCAGCTCATACACGGGACAGGGTGAGACCCAGTACTTC.

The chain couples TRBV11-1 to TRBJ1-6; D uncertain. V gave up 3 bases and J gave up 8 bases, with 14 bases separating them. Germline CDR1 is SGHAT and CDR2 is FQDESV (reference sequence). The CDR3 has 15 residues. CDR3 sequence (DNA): TGTGCCAGCAGCTTCGAGCCCCTCGGAGATTCACCCCTCCACTTT. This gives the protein CASSFEPLGDSPLHF.